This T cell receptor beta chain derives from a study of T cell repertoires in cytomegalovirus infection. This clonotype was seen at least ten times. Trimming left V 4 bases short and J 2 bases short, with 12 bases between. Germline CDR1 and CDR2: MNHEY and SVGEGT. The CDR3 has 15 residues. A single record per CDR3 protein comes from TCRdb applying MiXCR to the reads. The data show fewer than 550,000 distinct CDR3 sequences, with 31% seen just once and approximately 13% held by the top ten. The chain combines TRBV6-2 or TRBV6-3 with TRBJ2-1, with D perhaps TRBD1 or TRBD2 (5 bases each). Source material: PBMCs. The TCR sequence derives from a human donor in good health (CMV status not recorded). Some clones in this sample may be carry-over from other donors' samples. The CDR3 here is CASSFRDPTYNEQFF. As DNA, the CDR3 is TGTGCCAGCAGTTTCCGGGACCCTACCTACAATGAGCAGTTCTTC.